The TCR beta chain under discussion was sequenced for a study of cytomegalovirus exposure and HLA in healthy donors. Study-level information: A later analysis reported the same platform for the roughly 110 validation repertoires and the roughly 630 first-cohort repertoires. Points from the study as a whole: Whilst most TCR sequences proved rare, a subset of public TCRs occurred across many donors. Published work reported that the classifier diagnosed cytomegalovirus status with high specificity and sensitivity.

The assay was immunoSEQ multiplex PCR, and TCRdb's table has in-frame clones only and misses some. The sample shows 200,000 to 250,000 clones, 83% of them seen only once. CDR3 length equals 13 residues. Germline V lookup: CDR1 SGHAT, CDR2 FQNNGV. V gave up 4 bases and J gave up 8 bases, with 14 bases separating them. In the case of this clone: The antigen is not known.

The genes are TRBV11-2 and TRBJ1-2; D is uncertain. This TCR was sampled from a woman aged 18 to 35 in good health and CMV-seronegative. The sequenced sample consisted of PBMCs. The CDR3 DNA reads as TGTGCCAGCAGCTCAATCAAACAAGGAGGCTACACCTTC. It is translated as CASSSIKQGGYTF.